The 26 T cell receptor beta chains in this list originate from one sample, sequenced in a study of T-cell reconstitution after alpha-beta-depleted transplantation in children. Preparing the TCRbeta library involved the use of unique molecular identifiers. TCRdb analysed the PCR reads with MiXCR anew, one entry per CDR3 protein. The sample holds around 380,000 distinct CDR3 sequences, approximately 10% seen once. The source material was PBMCs from the stem cell graft donor, sampled from the stem cell graft. These receptors were taken from a human donor who donated a stem cell graft to a child with acute myeloid leukemia.

This clonotype has just a few counts. This chain uses TRBV5-5 with TRBJ2-7; 9 positions agree with TRBD2. CDR1 and CDR2 (germline): SGHKS, YYEKEE (reference sequence). V was pared by 3 bases and J by 4 bases, with 8 bases of the junction left unmatched. CDR3 length equals 15 residues. In DNA form, the CDR3 reads TGTGCCAGCAGCTCCGGGCTAGCGGGGTTGTACGAGCAGTACGTC. Protein sequence: CASSSGLAGLYEQYV.

The V call is TRBV4-1, the J call TRBJ1-1, with D unclear. This CDR3 contains 16 residues. V was cut by 2 bases and J by 0 bases, with 13 bases left in between. Germline V gives CDR1 MGHRA, CDR2 YSYEKL. The CDR3 sequence is CASSQKEGSMNTEAFF. CDR3 nucleotide sequence: TGCGCCAGCAGCCAAAAGGAAGGCAGCATGAACACTGAAGCTTTCTTT.

The chain links TRBV9 to TRBJ2-3, with 7 bases aligning to TRBD2. V gave up 1 base and J gave up 1 base; unmatched junction bases: 6. The germline V gene has CDR1 SGDLS and CDR2 YYNGEE. The CDR3 length is 16 residues. CDR3 region: CASSVTLAGGTDTQYF. In DNA, the CDR3 is TGTGCCAGCAGCGTAACTTTAGCGGGCGGCACAGATACGCAGTATTTT.

This clonotype was found many times. This chain connects TRBV7-9 to TRBJ2-7; 9 nucleotides agree with TRBD1. Germline CDR1 reads SEHNR; CDR2 reads FQNEAQ (reference sequence). This CDR3 spans 12 amino acids. Germline trimming cut 7 bases from V and 5 bases from J; bases unmatched to any gene: 3. The DNA of the CDR3 is TGTGCCAGCAACCGACAGGGGGACGAGCAGTACTTC. The encoded protein is CASNRQGDEQYF.

The chain is built from TRBV2 and TRBJ1-5; the D gene is possibly TRBD1 (5 bases). CDR3 length: 15 amino acids. The germline V gene has CDR1 SNHLY and CDR2 FYNNEI. V shed 4 bases and J shed 3 bases, with 13 bases lying between them. The CDR3 nucleotides read TGTGCCAGCAGTGCCGGGACTGCCTACAATCAGCCCCAGCATTTT. Translation gives CASSAGTAYNQPQHF.

In this sample, this clonotype turned up a few times. The chain employs TRBV5-1 and TRBJ2-2; tentatively, D is TRBD1 (6 bases). Germline CDR1 reads SGHRS; CDR2 reads YFSETQ. The CDR3 length is 16 residues. Deletions cut 2 bases from V and 4 bases from J, with 15 bases between. In nucleotides, the CDR3 is TGCGCCAGCAGCTTCCGCACAGGGTCCGCCACCGGGGAGCTGTTTTTT. It specifies CASSFRTGSATGELFF.

CDR3 loop: CASSFGQRGGSGANVLTF. The DNA for the CDR3 is TGCGCCAGCAGCTTCGGGCAGAGAGGTGGCTCTGGGGCCAACGTCCTGACTTTC. The chain combines TRBV5-1 with TRBJ2-6; D not resolved. Trimming removed 2 bases from V and 0 bases from J, with 15 bases in between. The CDR3 consists of 18 residues. Germline CDR1 and CDR2: SGHRS and YFSETQ.

This clonotype was seen many times. The chain couples TRBV6-5 to TRBJ2-1; no firm D call. The germline V gene encodes CDR1 MNHEY and CDR2 SVGAGI. This CDR3 spans 15 amino acids. The germline V and J ends were trimmed by 3 bases and 0 bases, with 9 bases remaining between them. CDR3 residues: CASSYVGFSYNEQFF. CDR3 bases: TGTGCCAGCAGTTATGTGGGCTTCTCCTACAATGAGCAGTTCTTC.

The chain carries TRBV14 and TRBJ2-5; D is ambiguous. V was clipped by 4 bases and J by 6 bases, with 15 bases between them. CDR1 is SGHDN and CDR2 is FVKESK in the germline V gene. This CDR3 region has 14 residues. This CDR3 reads CASSPRIKAQTQYF. In DNA form, the CDR3 reads TGTGCCAGCAGCCCCCGAATCAAGGCCCAGACCCAGTACTTC.

This clonotype was observed a handful of times. The CDR3 bases are TGTGCCAGCAGTTACTCGAATGGACAGGGTGGAATTCAGCCCCAGCATTTT. Translated, it gives CASSYSNGQGGIQPQHF. This chain uses TRBV6-5 with TRBJ1-5; 8 nucleotides match TRBD1. With V trimmed by 0 bases and J by 6 bases, 10 bases remained unmatched. Germline CDR1 is MNHEY and CDR2 is SVGAGI. The CDR3 totals 17 residues.

This clonotype was detected only a few times. This chain uses TRBV28 with TRBJ2-1; D is ambiguous. Trimming left V 2 bases short and J 6 bases short, with 8 bases between. CDR1 is MDHEN and CDR2 is SYDVKM in the germline V gene. The CDR3 length is 13 residues. CDR3: CASSLRLPNEQFF. CDR3 coding DNA: TGTGCCAGCAGTTTACGACTTCCCAATGAGCAGTTCTTC. The full variable domain, rest sourced from reference TRBV28 and TRBJ2-1, is DVKVTQSSRYLVKRTGEKVFLECVQDMDHENMFWYRQDPGLGLRLIYFSYDVKMKEKGDIPEGYSVSREKKERFSLILESASTNQTSMYLCASSLRLPNEQFFGPGTRLTVL.

This clonotype was detected ten times or more. The V gene is TRBV5-6, the J gene TRBJ2-1, with TRBD2 matching over 8 bases. Looked up from germline, CDR1 is SGHDT and CDR2 is YYEEEE. Unmatched junction bases numbered 11, after V lost 4 bases and J lost 8 bases. CDR3 length equals 15 residues. The DNA for the CDR3 is TGTGCCAGCAGCCTCACCGGGACTAGGGGCCATGAGCAGTTCTTC. Its protein product is CASSLTGTRGHEQFF.

This rearrangement joins TRBV5-1 to TRBJ1-1; D gene uncertain. V lost 0 bases and J lost 4, with 7 bases in between. The CDR3 loop spans 13 amino acids. Germline loops: CDR1 SGHRS, CDR2 YFSETQ. The CDR3 here is CASSLAWLTEAFF. In DNA form, the CDR3 reads TGCGCCAGCAGCTTGGCTTGGCTCACTGAAGCTTTCTTT. Full variable domain (rest looked up from reference TRBV5-1 and TRBJ1-1): KAGVTQTPRYLIKTRGQQVTLSCSPISGHRSVSWYQQTPGQGLQFLFEYFSETQRNKGNFPGRFSGRQFSNSRSEMNVSTLELGDSALYLCASSLAWLTEAFFGQGTRLTVV.

This clonotype was seen ten or more times. This sequence joins TRBV12-3 or TRBV12-4 and TRBJ2-2; TRBD2 matches at 8 bases. Unmatched junction bases numbered 3, after V lost 6 bases and J lost 3 bases. This CDR3 region has 14 residues. The CDR3 region has the DNA TGTGCCAGCAGCGGGGGGGCGGACACCGGGGAGCTGTTTTTT. It codes for CASSGGADTGELFF.

V usage is TRBV20-1 and J usage is TRBJ1-5; D is perhaps TRBD1 (6 bases). Germline values: CDR1 DFQATT, CDR2 SNEGSKA (reference sequence). Between the trimmed V and J ends, which lost 5 bases and 6 bases, there was a span of 14 bases. The CDR3 is 13 amino acids. The DNA for the CDR3 is TGCAGTGCTCTCGGGAGGGGGTCTCAGCCCCAGCATTTT. As protein: CSALGRGSQPQHF.

This clonotype was counted a few times. This chain joins TRBV5-1 and TRBJ2-5; 9 nucleotides agree with TRBD2. The CDR3 is 14 residues long. V lost 0 bases and J lost 4; bases outside the gene matches: 1. Germline CDR1 SGHRS, CDR2 YFSETQ. The CDR3 sequence: CASSLVAGVETQYF. The CDR3 DNA reads TGCGCCAGCAGCTTGGTAGCGGGGGTAGAGACCCAGTACTTC.

The gene calls are TRBV4-1 and TRBJ1-2; 8 positions match TRBD1. V shed 5 bases and J 4 bases; nucleotides not matched to a gene: 9. Per germline, CDR1 MGHRA and CDR2 YSYEKL. The CDR3 extends over 15 amino acids. CDR3 bases: TGCGCCAGCAGCACAGGACAGGGACTGGCCTATGGCTACACCTTC. Amino acids: CASSTGQGLAYGYTF.

This clonotype was picked up a small number of times. This chain joins TRBV6-2 or TRBV6-3 and TRBJ1-1; a weak D match, TRBD1 (5 bases). The V and J ends lost 5 bases and 6 bases respectively, with 13 bases between them. There are 13 residues in the CDR3. The germline V gene encodes CDR1 MNHEY and CDR2 SVGEGT. CDR3 sequence (DNA): TGTGCCAGCAGTAAACGACAGTTAGCTGAAGCTTTCTTT. Protein: CASSKRQLAEAFF.

In regard to this clonotype: This clone may be a read error of a much larger clone one base away. The chain couples TRBV6-5 to TRBJ2-3, with 7 bases identical to TRBD2. The length of the CDR3 is 12 residues. The V segment lost 5 bases and the J segment 7 bases; nucleotides outside the gene matches: 3. Germline V lookup: CDR1 MNHEY, CDR2 SVGAGI. CDR3 sequence (DNA): TGTGCCAGCAGTCCAAGCGGGAATACGCAGTATTTT. Protein: CASSPSGNTQYF.

This clonotype has only a few counts. The rearrangement uses TRBV7-8 and TRBJ2-2; 8 nucleotides match TRBD1. The germline V gene encodes CDR1 SGHVS and CDR2 FQNEAQ. Losses at the gene ends were 5 bases for V and 1 base for J; bases not matched to a gene: 9. The CDR3 spans 17 residues. CDR3 amino acids: CASSKQTGALNTGELFF. CDR3 coding DNA: TGTGCCAGCAGCAAGCAGACAGGGGCCCTGAACACCGGGGAGCTGTTTTTT.

The chain employs TRBV12-3 or TRBV12-4 and TRBJ2-3; D is unclear. The CDR3 contains 14 residues. Trimming removed 0 bases at V and 4 bases at J, with 8 bases between. The CDR3 region is CASSLARAPDTQYF. In DNA, the CDR3 is TGTGCCAGCAGTTTAGCTCGCGCGCCAGATACGCAGTATTTT.

This clonotype occurred many times. The chain has TRBV6-5 and TRBJ2-6; D ambiguous. CDR1 and CDR2 from the germline V gene are MNHEY and SVGAGI. The V gene lost 4 bases and the J gene lost 2 bases, with 15 bases spanning the gap. CDR3 length: 17 residues. The CDR3 DNA reads as TGTGCCAGCAGTTCCCGTTCCGGTGGGCCTGGGGCCAACGTCCTGACTTTC. It translates to CASSSRSGGPGANVLTF.

The V call is TRBV19, the J call TRBJ2-5; 10 nucleotides match TRBD2. Germline V gives CDR1 LNHDA, CDR2 SQIVND (reference sequence). The length of the CDR3 is 18 residues. Losses at the gene ends were 4 bases for V and 0 bases for J; bases not matched to a gene: 11. The CDR3 coding sequence is TGTGCCAGTAGTACCTCCGGGACTAGCGCCTTGTACCAAGAGACCCAGTACTTC. The encoded protein is CASSTSGTSALYQETQYF.

This chain links TRBV10-3 with TRBJ2-5; the D gene is possibly TRBD1 (5 bases). The CDR3 runs 15 residues. Trimming removed 2 bases from V and 2 bases from J, with 12 bases in between. The germline gives CDR1 ENHRY, CDR2 SYGVKD. Here the CDR3 DNA reads TGTGCCATCAGTGAGACACCGACAGCACAAGAGACCCAGTACTTC. Translated, it gives CAISETPTAQETQYF.

This clonotype was recorded at least ten times. The chain recombines TRBV7-2 with TRBJ1-2; D remains ambiguous. The ends were cut back, 5 bases at V and 2 bases at J, with 18 bases in the middle. The CDR3 length is 16 residues. Germline CDR1 and CDR2: SGHTA and FQGNSA. DNA of the CDR3: TGTGCCAGCAGCCCCGCCAGAGGGTCCGGGAACTATGGCTACACCTTC. Residues: CASSPARGSGNYGYTF.

This clonotype was seen a few times. V gene TRBV12-5 combines with J gene TRBJ2-5, with D unclear. V lost 5 bases, J lost 5 bases, and 12 bases lay in between. The length of the CDR3 is 13 residues. Germline V lookup: CDR1 LGHNT, CDR2 FRNRAP. CDR3 sequence reads: CASGPPLVETQYF. CDR3 DNA sequence: TGTGCTAGTGGTCCGCCTCTAGTGGAGACCCAGTACTTC.